This TCR beta chain was obtained from a study of OX40 agonist ivuxolimab in advanced cancers. J gave up 4 bases and V 8 bases, and 9 bases lay outside the gene matches. CDR3 length equals 16 residues. In germline, CDR1 is ENHRY, CDR2 SYGVKD. TCRdb's table, derived via immunoSEQ multiplex PCR, lists solely in-frame clones and lacks some. The sample carries almost 65,000 clones, around 83% recorded once. This receptor was obtained from an adult with an advanced solid tumor such as melanoma, head and neck, liver or kidney cancer. The sequenced sample was CD4+ or CD8+ T cells sorted from blood, obtained in a trial of the OX40 agonist ivuxolimab. This sequence joins TRBV10-3 and TRBJ2-2; 11 bases agree with TRBD2. As DNA, the CDR3 is TGTGCCATCTCTCCTAGCGGGAGGTTAAGCACCGGGGAGCTGTTTTTT. Translation: CAISPSGRLSTGELFF.